Below, 18 T cell receptor beta chains from the same sample are listed, as sequenced in a study of blood T cell repertoires in COVID-19. Here immunoSEQ multiplex PCR was the method, and the copy in TCRdb shows in-frame clones only, minus some. The profile shows 55,000 to 80,000 clones, 86% of them singletons. The sequenced sample was peripheral blood. These receptors came from a human donor in a cohort sampled during active COVID-19.

This clone was recorded only once. The genes are TRBV18 and TRBJ1-1; 10 bases are a match to TRBD1. With 3 bases clipped from V and 5 bases from J, the junction kept 6 bases outside the gene matches. The length of the CDR3 is 15 residues. Germline loops: CDR1 KGHSH, CDR2 LQKENI. CDR3 residues: CASSPLRDRGTEAFF. DNA for the CDR3: TGTGCCAGCTCACCCTTACGGGACAGGGGAACTGAAGCTTTCTTT.

This clone has more than one count but fewer than ten. As DNA, the CDR3 is TGTGCCAGCAGTGTGGACAGGGCGGATCAGCCCCAGCATTTT. Amino acid sequence: CASSVDRADQPQHF. This rearrangement joins TRBV4-2 to TRBJ1-5, with 8 nucleotides matching TRBD1. This CDR3 spans 14 amino acids. Germline V gene lookup returns CDR1 LGHNA and CDR2 YNFKEQ. Trimming took 6 bases from V and 5 from J; bases not matched to a gene: 6.

V usage is TRBV29-1 and J usage is TRBJ2-3; 11 bases agree with TRBD2. This CDR3 is 14 amino acids long. The germline V gene has CDR1 SQVTM and CDR2 ANQGSEA. The V gene end was trimmed by 4 bases and the J gene end by 8 bases; junction bases not matched to a gene: 8. CDR3 protein: CSVAQLAGVSTQYF. Here the CDR3 DNA reads TGCAGCGTTGCCCAACTAGCGGGGGTTTCTACGCAGTATTTT.

As regards this clone: A read error may explain this, as a much larger clone is one base away. Other DNA sequences from this sample encode an identical CDR3 as well. The rearrangement joins TRBV5-5 to TRBJ1-6; tentative D call: TRBD1 (5 bases). Germline-derived CDR1 and CDR2 are SGHKS and YYEKEE (reference sequence). The CDR3 runs 16 residues. CDR3: CASSLTGGRARSPLHF. As DNA, the CDR3 is TGCGCCAGCAGCTTGACGGGGGGGAGGGCTAGATCACCCCTCCACTTT.

V gene TRBV13 combines with J gene TRBJ1-3; TRBD1 aligns across 9 bases. Unmatched junction bases numbered 7, after V lost 1 base and J lost 0 bases. The CDR3 loop spans 18 amino acids. Germline CDR1 reads PRHDT; CDR2 reads FYEKMQ (reference sequence). The CDR3 DNA sequence: TGTGCCAGCAGCTTAGTAAGGGACAGGGCCCGCTCTGGAAACACCATATATTTT. Its protein product is CASSLVRDRARSGNTIYF.

For this clone: The junction does not match germline at one end; this may be a read error. This chain connects TRBV27 to TRBJ2-3; perhaps TRBD2 as D (6 bases). Per germline, CDR1 MNHEY and CDR2 SMNVEV (reference sequence). The CDR3 contains 11 residues. The CDR3, as DNA: TGTGCCAGCAGTTTAGGAGGGGCCATGGATTTT. Protein sequence: CASSLGGAMDF.

The chain carries TRBV6-2 or TRBV6-3 and TRBJ1-5; no definite D call. The V gene lost 6 bases and the J gene lost 0 bases, with 9 bases spanning the gap. The length of the CDR3 is 14 residues. The germline V gene encodes CDR1 MNHEY and CDR2 SVGEGT. The CDR3 coding sequence is TGTGCCAGCAGCCTGCAGTCTAGCAATCAGCCCCAGCATTTT. Amino acid sequence: CASSLQSSNQPQHF.

In this sample, this clone turned up once. V is TRBV10-2 and J is TRBJ2-7; 8 bases match TRBD1. This CDR3 is 12 amino acids long. V gave up 6 bases and J gave up 7 bases; unmatched junction bases: 5. Germline CDR1 reads WSHSY; CDR2 reads SAAADI. As DNA, the CDR3 is TGCGCCAGCAGCGGACAGGGTGGGGAGCAGTACTTC. Amino acids: CASSGQGGEQYF.

This clone was seen more than once but under ten times. The rearrangement uses TRBV18 and TRBJ2-4; 7 bases are a match to TRBD1. The CDR3 length is 14 residues. Germline V gene lookup returns CDR1 KGHSH and CDR2 LQKENI. The J segment lost 5 bases and the V segment lost 6 bases, leaving 7 bases of the junction unmatched. Here the CDR3 DNA reads TGTGCCAGCTCGGCGAACAGGGGCCAAAACATTCAGTACTTC. Amino acid sequence: CASSANRGQNIQYF.

This chain connects TRBV5-1 to TRBJ2-2; 10 bases align to TRBD1. With V trimmed by 5 bases and J by 0 bases, 7 bases remained unmatched. The CDR3 covers 17 residues. The V gene's germline CDR1 is SGHRS and CDR2 YFSETQ. The CDR3 protein is CASSPGQGIANTGELFF. As DNA, the CDR3 is TGCGCCAGCAGTCCGGGACAGGGGATCGCGAACACCGGGGAGCTGTTTTTT. Combining the CDR3 with reference TRBV5-1 and TRBJ2-2 gives the whole variable domain KAGVTQTPRYLIKTRGQQVTLSCSPISGHRSVSWYQQTPGQGLQFLFEYFSETQRNKGNFPGRFSGRQFSNSRSEMNVSTLELGDSALYLCASSPGQGIANTGELFFGEGSRLTVL.

The rearrangement joins TRBV11-1 to TRBJ1-1; no firm D call. Trimming pared 3 bases from V and 6 bases from J, leaving 11 bases between. The CDR3 totals 13 residues. The germline CDR1 and CDR2 sequences are SGHAT and FQDESV (reference sequence). The DNA of the CDR3 is TGTGCCAGCAGCTTGACCCTAGCCTCTGAAGCTTTCTTT. Residues: CASSLTLASEAFF. The full variable domain, in which reference TRBV11-1 and TRBJ1-1 provide the parts outside the CDR3, is EAEVAQSPRYKITEKSQAVAFWCDPISGHATLYWYRQILGQGPELLVQFQDESVVDDSQLPKDRFSAERLKGVDSTLKIQPAELGDSAMYLCASSLTLASEAFFGQGTRLTVV.

Details on this clone: A read error may produce the germline difference seen at one junction end. The chain is built from TRBV6-1 and TRBJ1-3; unclear D gene. This CDR3 contains 19 residues. CDR1 and CDR2 (germline): MNHNS, SASEGT. The CDR3: CASSEDPYGDFLNTNTIYF. In nucleotides, the CDR3 is TGTGCCAGCAGCGAAGACCCCTATGGAGACTTCTTAAATACAAACACCATATATTTT.

This clone was counted once. The V call is TRBV7-8, the J call TRBJ2-3, with 13 bases matching TRBD2. J was trimmed by 4 bases and V by 5 bases; bases with no gene match: 12. From germline, CDR1 is SGHVS and CDR2 FQNEAQ. CDR3 length: 18 residues. The CDR3 reads CASSPLAGGPQAADTQYF. CDR3 DNA: TGTGCCAGCAGCCCACTAGCGGGGGGGCCACAGGCCGCAGATACGCAGTATTTT.

This clone turned up a few times. The gene calls are TRBV7-2 and TRBJ1-6, with 7 bases lining up with TRBD1. Unmatched junction bases numbered 11, after V lost 5 bases and J lost 7 bases. The CDR3 is 16 residues long. Per the germline V gene, CDR1 is SGHTA and CDR2 is FQGNSA. For the CDR3, the DNA is TGTGCCAGCAGCCGTTTTCCACAGGGGTGGAATTCACCCCTCCACTTT. It is translated as CASSRFPQGWNSPLHF.

Concerning this clone: The junction departs from the called germline gene at one end, perhaps through a read error. The CDR3 sequence: CRTGDKNYGYTF. The CDR3 DNA reads TGCAGGACAGGGGACAAAAACTATGGCTACACCTTC. The rearrangement uses TRBV7-2 and TRBJ1-2; 9 nucleotides match TRBD1. The CDR3 is 12 amino acids. In germline, CDR1 is SGHTA, CDR2 FQGNSA.

The rearrangement joins TRBV19 to TRBJ1-5; D not resolved. V dropped 5 bases and J dropped 4 bases, with 15 bases sitting between them. CDR1 and CDR2 (germline): LNHDA, SQIVND (reference sequence). This CDR3 region has 15 residues. The CDR3 DNA is TGTGCCAGTAGTGCCGGGCCCCCGGGGAATCAGCCCCAGCATTTT. Translating it yields CASSAGPPGNQPQHF.

V usage is TRBV29-1 and J usage is TRBJ2-2, with D perhaps matching TRBD1 (5 bases). V was cut by 0 bases and J by 6 bases, with 11 bases left in between. Germline V gives CDR1 SQVTM, CDR2 ANQGSEA. CDR3 length equals 14 residues. The CDR3 sequence: CSVEDSKGAGELFF. CDR3 in DNA: TGCAGCGTTGAAGATTCCAAAGGGGCCGGGGAGCTGTTTTTT.

This chain uses TRBV5-6 with TRBJ2-7; TRBD1 matches 7 bases. V lost 4 bases, J lost 5 bases, and 6 bases stayed unmatched. From germline, CDR1 is SGHDT and CDR2 YYEEEE. The CDR3 extends over 13 amino acids. CDR3 amino acids: CASSRTTGDEQYF. For the CDR3, the DNA is TGTGCCAGCAGCCGAACTACAGGGGACGAGCAGTACTTC.